This TCR beta chain was recovered during a study of CD4 T cells in relation to SARS-CoV-2 and coronaviruses. The overall study: TCR beta CDR3s were sequenced after roughly nine-day antigen culture of PBMCs.

This clone has a single count. As yet, its antigen is unknown. This CDR3 comprises 14 residues. CDR1 SGHRS and CDR2 YFSETQ come from the germline V gene. The V gene end was trimmed by 3 bases and the J gene end by 0 bases; junction bases not matched to a gene: 0. Assay: immunoSEQ multiplex PCR; the TCRdb copy retains only in-frame clones and omits some. The sample includes just over 25,000 clones, roughly 70% of them seen just once. The unexposed donors gave CD4+ T cells in about 2010-2019, prior to COVID-19. The cells were cultured for roughly 11 days before CD4+ T cells were isolated. As cell numbers allowed, unexposed-donor CD4+ T cells faced SARS-CoV-2 S/N and four cold-coronavirus spikes. On days 3 and 7, cultures got half fresh IL-2 medium.

The rearrangement uses TRBV5-1 and TRBJ2-4, with TRBD1 matching over 7 bases. The sample comprised CD4+ T cells from PBMCs, cultured in vitro. This sequence was found in a human donor in good health. The CDR3 region is CASSSGGAKNIQYF. The DNA of the CDR3 is TGCGCCAGCAGCTCAGGGGGAGCCAAAAACATTCAGTACTTC.